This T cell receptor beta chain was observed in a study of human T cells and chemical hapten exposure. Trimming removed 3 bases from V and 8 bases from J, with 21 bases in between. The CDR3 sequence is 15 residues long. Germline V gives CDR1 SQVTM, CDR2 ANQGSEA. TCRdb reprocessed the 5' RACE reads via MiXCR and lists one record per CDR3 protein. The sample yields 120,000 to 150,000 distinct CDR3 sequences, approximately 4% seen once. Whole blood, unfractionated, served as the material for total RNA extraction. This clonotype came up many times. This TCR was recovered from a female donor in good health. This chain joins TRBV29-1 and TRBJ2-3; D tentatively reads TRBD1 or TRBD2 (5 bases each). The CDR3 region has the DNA TGCAGCGTTGAGGAGGAGATCGGGGCGCCCTGTACGCAGTATTTT. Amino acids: CSVEEEIGAPCTQYF.